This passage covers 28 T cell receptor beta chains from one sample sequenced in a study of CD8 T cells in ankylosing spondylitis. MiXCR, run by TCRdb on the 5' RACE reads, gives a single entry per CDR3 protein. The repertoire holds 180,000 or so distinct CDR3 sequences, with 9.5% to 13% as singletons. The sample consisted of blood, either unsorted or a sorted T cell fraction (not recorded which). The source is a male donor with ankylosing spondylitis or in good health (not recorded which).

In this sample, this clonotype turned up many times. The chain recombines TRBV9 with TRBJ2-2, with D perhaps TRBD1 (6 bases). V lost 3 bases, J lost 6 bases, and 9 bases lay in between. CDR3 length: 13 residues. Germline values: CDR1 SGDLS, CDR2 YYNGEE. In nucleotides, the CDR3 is TGTGCCAGCAGCGCCCGACAGGCCGGGGAGCTGTTTTTT. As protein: CASSARQAGELFF.

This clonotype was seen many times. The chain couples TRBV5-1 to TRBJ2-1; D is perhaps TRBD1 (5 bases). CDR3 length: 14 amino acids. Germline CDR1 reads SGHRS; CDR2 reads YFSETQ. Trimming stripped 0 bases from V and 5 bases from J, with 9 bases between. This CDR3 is CASSLVQGHNEQFF. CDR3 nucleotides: TGCGCCAGCAGCTTGGTTCAGGGTCACAATGAGCAGTTCTTC. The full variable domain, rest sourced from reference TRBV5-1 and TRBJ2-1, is KAGVTQTPRYLIKTRGQQVTLSCSPISGHRSVSWYQQTPGQGLQFLFEYFSETQRNKGNFPGRFSGRQFSNSRSEMNVSTLELGDSALYLCASSLVQGHNEQFFGPGTRLTVL.

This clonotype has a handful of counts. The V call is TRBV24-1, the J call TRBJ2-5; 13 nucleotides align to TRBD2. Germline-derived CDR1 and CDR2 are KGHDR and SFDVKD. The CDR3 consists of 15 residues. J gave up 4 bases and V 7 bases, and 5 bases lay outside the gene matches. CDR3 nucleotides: TGTGCCACCAGACCCGGGACTAGCGGGGTAGAGACCCAGTACTTC. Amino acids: CATRPGTSGVETQYF.

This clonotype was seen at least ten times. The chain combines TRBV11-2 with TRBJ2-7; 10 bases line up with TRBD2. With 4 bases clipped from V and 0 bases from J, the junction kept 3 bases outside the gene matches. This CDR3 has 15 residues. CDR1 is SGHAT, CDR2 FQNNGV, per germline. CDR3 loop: CASSSLAGGSYEQYF. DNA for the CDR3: TGTGCCAGCAGCTCTTTAGCGGGAGGCTCCTACGAGCAGTACTTC.

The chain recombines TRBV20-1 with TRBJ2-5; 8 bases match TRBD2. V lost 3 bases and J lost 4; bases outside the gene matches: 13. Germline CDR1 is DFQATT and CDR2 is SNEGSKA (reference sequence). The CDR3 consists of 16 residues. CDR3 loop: CSARSLAGPGGETQYF. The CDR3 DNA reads TGCAGTGCTAGGTCTCTAGCGGGCCCCGGGGGAGAGACCCAGTACTTC.

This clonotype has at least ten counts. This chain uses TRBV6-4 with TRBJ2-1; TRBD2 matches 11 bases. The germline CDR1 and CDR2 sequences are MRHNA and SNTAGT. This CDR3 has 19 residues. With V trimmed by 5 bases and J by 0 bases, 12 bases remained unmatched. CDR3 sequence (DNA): TGTGCCAGCAGTCGGCCGGGACTAGCGGTAACTAGCTCCTACAATGAGCAGTTCTTC. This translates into CASSRPGLAVTSSYNEQFF.

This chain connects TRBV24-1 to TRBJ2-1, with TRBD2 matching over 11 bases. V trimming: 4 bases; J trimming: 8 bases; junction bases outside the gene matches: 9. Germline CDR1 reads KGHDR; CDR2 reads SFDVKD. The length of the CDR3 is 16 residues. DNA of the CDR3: TGTGCCACCAGTGACCCCGGGACTAGCGGCACGGATGAGCAGTTCTTC. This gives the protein CATSDPGTSGTDEQFF.

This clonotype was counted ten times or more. This CDR3 reads CASSQGDRSNTEAFF. The DNA for the CDR3 is TGTGCCAGCAGCCAAGGGGACAGGTCTAACACTGAAGCTTTCTTT. This sequence joins TRBV3-1 and TRBJ1-1, with 8 bases that match TRBD1. The V gene end was trimmed by 1 base and the J gene end by 2 bases; junction bases not matched to a gene: 3. The CDR3 consists of 15 residues. Looked up from germline, CDR1 is LGHDT and CDR2 is YNNKEL (reference sequence).

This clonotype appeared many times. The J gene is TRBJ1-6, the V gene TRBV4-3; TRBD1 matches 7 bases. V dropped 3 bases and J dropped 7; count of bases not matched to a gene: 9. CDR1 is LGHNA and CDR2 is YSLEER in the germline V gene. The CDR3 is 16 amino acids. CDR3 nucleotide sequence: TGCGCCAGCAGCCATAGGACAGGAAGCTTGAATTCACCCCTCCACTTT. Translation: CASSHRTGSLNSPLHF.

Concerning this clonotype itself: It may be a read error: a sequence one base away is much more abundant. The CDR3 spells CASTPTGSPSYEQYF. The CDR3 coding sequence is TGTGCCAGCACCCCTACAGGGTCCCCCTCCTACGAGCAGTACTTC. The chain joins TRBV12-3 or TRBV12-4 to TRBJ2-7, with D perhaps TRBD1 (6 bases). This CDR3 has 15 residues. Trimming took off 7 bases at V and 0 bases at J, with 16 bases between the two ends.

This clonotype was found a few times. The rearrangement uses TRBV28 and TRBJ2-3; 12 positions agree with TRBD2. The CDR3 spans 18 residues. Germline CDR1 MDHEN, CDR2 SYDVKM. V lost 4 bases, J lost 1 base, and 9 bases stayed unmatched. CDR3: CASSSPSGGAGGTDTQYF. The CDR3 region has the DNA TGTGCCAGCAGTTCGCCTAGCGGGGGGGCGGGCGGCACAGATACGCAGTATTTT.

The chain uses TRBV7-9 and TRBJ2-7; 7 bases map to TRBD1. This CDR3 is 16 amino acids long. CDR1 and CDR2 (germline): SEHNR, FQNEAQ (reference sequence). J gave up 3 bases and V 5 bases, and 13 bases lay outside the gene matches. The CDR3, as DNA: TGTGCCAGCAGCCCTCGACAGGGAGCTACACTCTACGAGCAGTACTTC. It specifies CASSPRQGATLYEQYF.

The CDR3 sequence: CASSQRGADGYTF. The CDR3 DNA is TGTGCCAGCAGCCAGAGGGGGGCAGATGGCTACACCTTC. This chain joins TRBV3-1 and TRBJ1-2; a possible D gene is TRBD1 (6 bases). Germline CDR1 and CDR2: LGHDT and YNNKEL (reference sequence). This CDR3 region has 13 residues. The V end was cut by 3 bases, the J end by 6 bases, with 11 bases between.

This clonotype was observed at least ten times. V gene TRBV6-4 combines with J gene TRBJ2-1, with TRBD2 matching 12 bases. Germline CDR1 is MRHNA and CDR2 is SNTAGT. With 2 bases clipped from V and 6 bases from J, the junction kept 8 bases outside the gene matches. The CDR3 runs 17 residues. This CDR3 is CASSDPSLAGGRNEQFF. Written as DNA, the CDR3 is TGTGCCAGCAGTGACCCTTCCCTAGCGGGAGGGCGCAATGAGCAGTTCTTC.

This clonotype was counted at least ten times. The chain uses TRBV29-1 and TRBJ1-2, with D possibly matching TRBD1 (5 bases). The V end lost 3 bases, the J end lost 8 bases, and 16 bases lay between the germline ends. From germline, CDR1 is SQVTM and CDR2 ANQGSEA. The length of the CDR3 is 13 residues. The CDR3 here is CSVESGITEGYTF. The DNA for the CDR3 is TGCAGCGTTGAGTCAGGGATTACGGAGGGCTACACCTTC.

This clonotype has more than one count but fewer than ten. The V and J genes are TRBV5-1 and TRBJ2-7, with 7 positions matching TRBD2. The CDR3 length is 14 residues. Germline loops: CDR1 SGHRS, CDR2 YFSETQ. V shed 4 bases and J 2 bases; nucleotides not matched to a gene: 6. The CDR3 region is CASSRSGTTYEQYF. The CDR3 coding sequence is TGCGCCAGCAGCAGATCCGGGACTACCTACGAGCAGTACTTC.

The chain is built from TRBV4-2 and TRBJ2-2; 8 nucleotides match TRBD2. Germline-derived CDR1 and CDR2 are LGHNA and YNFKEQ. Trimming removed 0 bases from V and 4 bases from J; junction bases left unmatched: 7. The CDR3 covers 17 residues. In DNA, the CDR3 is TGTGCCAGCAGCCAAGATTGGAGCGGGGGCATCACCGGGGAGCTGTTTTTT. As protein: CASSQDWSGGITGELFF.

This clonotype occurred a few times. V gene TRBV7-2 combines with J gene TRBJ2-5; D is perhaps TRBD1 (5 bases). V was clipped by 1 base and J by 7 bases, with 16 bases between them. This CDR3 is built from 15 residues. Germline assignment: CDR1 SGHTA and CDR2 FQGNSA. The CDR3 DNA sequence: TGTGCCAGCAGCTTAGAAGTGGGGCCCCTGGGGACCCAGTACTTC. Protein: CASSLEVGPLGTQYF.

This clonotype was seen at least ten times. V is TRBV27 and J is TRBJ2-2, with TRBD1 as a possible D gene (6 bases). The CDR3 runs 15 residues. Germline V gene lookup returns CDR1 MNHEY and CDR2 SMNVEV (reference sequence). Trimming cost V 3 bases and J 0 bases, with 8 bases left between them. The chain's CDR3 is CASSFRTANTGELFF. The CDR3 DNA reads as TGTGCCAGCAGTTTTCGGACAGCGAACACCGGGGAGCTGTTTTTT.

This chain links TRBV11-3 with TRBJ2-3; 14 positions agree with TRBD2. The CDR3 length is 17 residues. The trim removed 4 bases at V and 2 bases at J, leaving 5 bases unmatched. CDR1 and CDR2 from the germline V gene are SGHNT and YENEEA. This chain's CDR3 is CASSSLGLAGVTDTQYF. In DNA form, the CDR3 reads TGTGCCAGCAGCTCCTTGGGACTAGCGGGGGTCACAGATACGCAGTATTTT.

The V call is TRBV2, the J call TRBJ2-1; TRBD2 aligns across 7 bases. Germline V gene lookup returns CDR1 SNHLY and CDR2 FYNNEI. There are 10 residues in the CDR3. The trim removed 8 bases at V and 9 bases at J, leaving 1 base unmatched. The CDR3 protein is CASGGGEQFF. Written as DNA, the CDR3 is TGTGCCAGCGGGGGGGGTGAGCAGTTCTTC.

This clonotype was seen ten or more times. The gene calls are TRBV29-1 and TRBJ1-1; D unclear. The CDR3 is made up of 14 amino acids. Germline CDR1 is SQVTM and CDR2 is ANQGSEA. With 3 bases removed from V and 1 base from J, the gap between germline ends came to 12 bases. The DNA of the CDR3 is TGCAGCGTTGATATTGGACGTTCGAACACTGAAGCTTTCTTT. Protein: CSVDIGRSNTEAFF.

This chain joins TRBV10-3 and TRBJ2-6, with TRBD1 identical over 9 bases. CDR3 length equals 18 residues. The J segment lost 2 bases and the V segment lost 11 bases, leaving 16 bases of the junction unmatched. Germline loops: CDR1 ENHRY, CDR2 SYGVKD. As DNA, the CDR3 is TGTGCCGCGGCCACCTCTCCGGGACAGGGAACTGGGGCCAACGTCCTGACTTTC. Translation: CAAATSPGQGTGANVLTF.

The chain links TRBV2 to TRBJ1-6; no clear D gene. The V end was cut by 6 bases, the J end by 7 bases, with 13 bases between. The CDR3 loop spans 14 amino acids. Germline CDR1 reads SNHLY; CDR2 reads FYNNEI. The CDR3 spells CASSAPLENSPLHF. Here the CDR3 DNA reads TGTGCCAGCAGCGCCCCCCTCGAAAATTCACCCCTCCACTTT.

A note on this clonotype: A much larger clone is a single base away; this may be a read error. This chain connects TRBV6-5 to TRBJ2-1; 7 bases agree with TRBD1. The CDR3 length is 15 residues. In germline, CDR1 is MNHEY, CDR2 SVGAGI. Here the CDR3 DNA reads TGTGTCAGCAGTTACGGAAGGACAGGCTACAATGAGCAGTTCTTC. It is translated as CVSSYGRTGYNEQFF.

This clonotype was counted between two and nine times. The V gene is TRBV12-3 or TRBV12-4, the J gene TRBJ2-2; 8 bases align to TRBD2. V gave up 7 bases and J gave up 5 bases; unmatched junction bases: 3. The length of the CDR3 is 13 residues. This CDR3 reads CASNVAGTGELFF. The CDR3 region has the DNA TGTGCCAGCAACGTAGCGGGAACCGGGGAGCTGTTTTTT.

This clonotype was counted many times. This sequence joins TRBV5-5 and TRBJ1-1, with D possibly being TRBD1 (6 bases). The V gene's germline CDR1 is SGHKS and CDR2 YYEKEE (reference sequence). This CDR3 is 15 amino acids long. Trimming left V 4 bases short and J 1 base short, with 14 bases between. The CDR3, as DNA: TGTGCCAGCAGCCGCGATGGGACACCGAACACTGAAGCTTTCTTT. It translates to CASSRDGTPNTEAFF.

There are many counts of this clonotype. CDR3 in amino acids: CASSQDPRVNEQFF. DNA for the CDR3: TGCGCCAGCAGCCAAGATCCCAGGGTGAATGAGCAGTTCTTC. The genes are TRBV4-3 and TRBJ2-1, with D possibly being TRBD1 (5 bases). V shed 0 bases and J shed 7 bases, with 10 bases lying between them. The CDR3 sequence is 14 residues long. Germline CDR1 is LGHNA and CDR2 is YSLEER.